This TCR beta chain was obtained from a study of Graves' ophthalmopathy and Graves' hyperthyroidism. TCR beta CDR3 regions were amplified from RNA transcripts. Second-round multiplex PCR came after a first-round RT-PCR that employed HTBI primers. MiXCR was run by TCRdb on the multiplex PCR reads, yielding one entry per CDR3 protein. The sample holds tens of thousands of distinct CDR3 sequences, approximately 50% seen once. Presentation of ophthalmopathy in the donors involved moderate-to-severe activity, CAS ≥3, NOSPECS ≥4 and a duration under 3 months. Excluded: other autoimmune disease, uncontrolled infection, pregnancy or lactation. V lost 7 bases to trimming and J lost 5 bases, with 15 bases between them. This CDR3 has 13 amino acids. Germline assignment: CDR1 GTSNPN and CDR2 SVGIG (reference sequence). This clonotype was counted at least ten times. Its antigen is unknown. General observations from the study: Sensitivity reached roughly 71% and specificity approximately 72% when the model predicted ophthalmopathy progression. Blood shared most expanded thyroid clonotypes above 0.001 frequency.

This chain uses TRBV30 with TRBJ2-1; perhaps TRBD2 as D (5 bases). This sequence was found in an adult woman with Graves' ophthalmopathy. Sequenced material: peripheral blood. CDR3 nucleotide sequence: TGTGCCTCTAATAACCCGGGGAACAATGAGCAGTTCTTC. Residues: CASNNPGNNEQFF. Supplemented by reference TRBV30 and TRBJ2-1, the full variable domain reads SQTIHQWPATLVQPVGSPLSLECTVEGTSNPNLYWYRQAAGRGLQLLFYSVGIGQISSEVPQNLSASRPQDRQFILSSKKLLLSDSGFYLCASNNPGNNEQFFGPGTRLTVL.